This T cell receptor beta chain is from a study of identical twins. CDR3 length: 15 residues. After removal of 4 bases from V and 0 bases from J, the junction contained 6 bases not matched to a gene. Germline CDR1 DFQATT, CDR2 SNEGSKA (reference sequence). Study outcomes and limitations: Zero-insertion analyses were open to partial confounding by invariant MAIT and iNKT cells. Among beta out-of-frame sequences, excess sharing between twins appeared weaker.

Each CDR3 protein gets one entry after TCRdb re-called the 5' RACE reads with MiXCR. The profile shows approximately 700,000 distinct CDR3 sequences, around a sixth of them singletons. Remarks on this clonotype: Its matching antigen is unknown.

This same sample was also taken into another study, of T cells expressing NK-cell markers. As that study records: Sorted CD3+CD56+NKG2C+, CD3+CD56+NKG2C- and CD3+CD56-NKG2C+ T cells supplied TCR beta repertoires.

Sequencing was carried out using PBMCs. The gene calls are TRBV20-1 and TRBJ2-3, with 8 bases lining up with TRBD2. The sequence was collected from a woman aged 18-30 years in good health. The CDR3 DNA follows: TGCAGTGCTATCCGCGGGGGGTCAAGCACAGATACGCAGTATTTT. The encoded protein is CSAIRGGSSTDTQYF.